A single sample gave rise to the 8 T cell receptor beta chains below, sequenced in a study of CD8+CD57+ T cells in acquired aplastic anemia. Genomic DNA served as template for TCR beta VDJ and CDR3 profiling. TCRdb ran MiXCR on the reads and lists one entry per CDR3 protein. The sample lists fewer than 200,000 distinct CDR3 sequences; 55% to 75% were seen once. The sample comprised sorted CD4+, CD8+, or CD8+CD57+ T cells (not recorded which) from PBMCs. The receptors originated from a human donor in good health.

V and J are TRBV2 and TRBJ2-7; TRBD1 matches 8 bases. Germline V gene lookup returns CDR1 SNHLY and CDR2 FYNNEI. With 3 bases clipped from V and 0 bases from J, the junction kept 1 base outside the gene matches. This CDR3 is 14 amino acids long. The CDR3 DNA is TGTGCCAGCAGTGAGGGACAGGTCTCCTACGAGCAGTACTTC. Its translation: CASSEGQVSYEQYF.

On this clonotype itself: The junction differs from germline at one of its ends, possibly a read error. This chain joins TRBV7-7 and TRBJ2-5; D is undetermined. The germline V gene encodes CDR1 SSHAT and CDR2 FNYEAQ (reference sequence). This CDR3 has 13 amino acids. The CDR3 sequence is CASSLPGSKTQYF. The CDR3 coding sequence is TGTGCTAGCAGCTTACCGGGTTCGAAGACCCAGTACTTC.

This clonotype has more than one count but fewer than ten. The gene calls are TRBV20-1 and TRBJ1-6; TRBD1 is a possible D gene (5 bases). Germline V gene lookup returns CDR1 DFQATT and CDR2 SNEGSKA (reference sequence). The length of the CDR3 is 14 residues. Trimming took 1 base from V and 10 from J, leaving 14 bases between them. The CDR3 bases are TGCAGTGCTAGAGTGACAGCCGGGGAATCACCCCTCCACTTT. It is translated as CSARVTAGESPLHF.

This clonotype was picked up many times. This chain uses TRBV6-1 with TRBJ2-2; 10 nucleotides agree with TRBD1. V lost 5 bases, J lost 5 bases, and 11 bases stayed unmatched. The CDR3 consists of 17 residues. From germline, CDR1 is MNHNS and CDR2 SASEGT. CDR3 residues: CASSYLIPGQGTGELFF. The CDR3 coding sequence is TGTGCCAGCAGTTACCTTATACCGGGACAGGGGACCGGGGAGCTGTTTTTT.

The chain is built from TRBV2 and TRBJ1-6; TRBD1 agrees at 7 bases. J gave up 4 bases and V 6 bases, and 3 bases lay outside the gene matches. This CDR3 region has 14 residues. Germline assignment: CDR1 SNHLY and CDR2 FYNNEI. The CDR3 loop is CASSVGQYNSPLHF. CDR3 coding DNA: TGTGCCAGCAGCGTGGGACAGTATAATTCACCCCTCCACTTT.

This chain joins TRBV25-1 and TRBJ2-7; 11 bases are a match to TRBD2. Germline V gene sequence: CDR1 MGHDK, CDR2 SYGVNS. V was clipped by 6 bases and J by 3 bases; unmatched bases: 7. The CDR3 runs 15 residues. The CDR3 DNA sequence: TGTGCCAGCAGAGAAGTGGGGACTAGCGGCTACGAGCAGTACTTC. Encoded protein: CASREVGTSGYEQYF.

The chain has TRBV10-3 and TRBJ2-3; TRBD2 might be the D (5 bases). Trimming removed 6 bases from V and 0 bases from J, with 10 bases in between. The length of the CDR3 is 14 residues. Germline V CDR1 and CDR2: ENHRY, SYGVKD. The CDR3: CAIRPAASTDTQYF. The CDR3 DNA reads TGTGCCATCAGACCAGCGGCTAGCACAGATACGCAGTATTTT.

This clonotype was observed a handful of times. The chain employs TRBV15 and TRBJ1-2, with TRBD1 identical over 7 bases. Looked up from germline, CDR1 is LNHNV and CDR2 is YYDKDF (reference sequence). The V gene end was trimmed by 1 base and the J gene end by 5 bases; junction bases not matched to a gene: 4. The CDR3 length is 14 residues. CDR3 sequence reads: CATSRGDSTYGYTF. The CDR3 nucleotides read TGTGCCACCAGCAGAGGGGACAGTACTTATGGCTACACCTTC.